This is a list of T cell receptor beta chains from one sample in a study of CD4 T cells in relation to SARS-CoV-2 and coronaviruses. The repertoire was sequenced with immunoSEQ multiplex PCR; TCRdb's copy has only in-frame clones and lacks some. The sample has approximately 50,000 clones, 92% seen once. Sequencing used naive CD4+ T cells from PBMCs. Receptor source: an adult with COVID-19. Each CDR3 is given with its conserved first and last residue.

V	CDR3
TRBV2	CASSDDSYGYTF
TRBV9	CASSAREGLVGADTQYF
TRBV6-5	CASSYRQGGNEQFF
TRBV6-5	CASSRDPQRTREAFF
TRBV7-6	CASSFREAGGSGELFF
TRBV7-3	CASRVTSGRGVETQYF
TRBV5-1	CASSFRGLAGQVLTDTQYF
TRBV28	CASRQQETQYF
TRBV6-6	CASSQYRSRGNTIYF
TRBV18	CASSPSNTEAFF
TRBV12-1	CASSYQDDRPLLAGGAWGYEQYF
TRBV5-5	CASSPRTGVTNQPQHF
TRBV28	CASSLYLQGDNEKLFF
TRBV14	CASSQYSSGANVLTF
TRBV18	CASSPQGVPNQPQHF
TRBV9	CASSPRINVYGYTF
TRBV28	CASSLVGLYEKLFF
TRBV5-5	CASSLILAVQETQYF
TRBV7-3	CASSSDRGSYNEQFF
TRBV11-1	CASSLARRGVQETQYF
TRBV7-9	CASSLVWVQETQYF
TRBV6-5	CASRGALSAKNIQYF
TRBV7-9	CASSFMAGPYEQYF
TRBV27	CASSLNPLDRRTLSYEQYF
TRBV4-1	CASSQVVVGGQETQYF
TRBV28	CASSLLAGAHDEQYF
TRBV7-9	CASSLAGSSYEQYF
TRBV6-5	CASSYGGPGPGELFF
TRBV5-4	CASSRPGQSSDTQYF
TRBV4-3	CASSQAGGELFF
TRBV28	CASSTSYGYTF
TRBV6-1	CASSEAASNAFYEQYF
TRBV28	CASRLTGGGTEAFF
TRBV4-3	CASSQDARSYEQYF
TRBV7-9	CASSLYSGRGTGELFF
TRBV5-1	CASSNGHGDTEAFF
TRBV5-5	CASSLARGARIYGYTF
TRBV10-3	CAISEFQAGGGETQYF
TRBV2	CASSEVNWGLETQYF
TRBV28	CASTSWGPNYGYTF
TRBV5-1	CASSGGWTGYTEAFF
TRBV28	CASSLVGTQPQHF
TRBV20-1	CSAEHQETQYF
TRBV6-6	CASSGGGFQETQYF
TRBV10-3	CAISDGRDREQYF
TRBV2	CASSSGFRYEQYF
TRBV12-3/TRBV12-4	CASSLLEDTQYF
TRBV5-1	CASSYDRLGQYF